What follows are 18 T cell receptor beta chains derived from one specimen sequenced in a study of cytomegalovirus exposure and HLA in healthy donors. PCR was performed using 60 Vbeta and 13 Jbeta primers. Here immunoSEQ multiplex PCR was the method, and the copy in TCRdb shows in-frame clones only, minus some. Of about 89,000 clones in the sample, 9.4% were seen once. The sample consisted of PBMCs. These receptors were taken from a man aged 50-60 years in good health and CMV-seropositive.

The chain has TRBV27 and TRBJ2-1, with 8 bases lining up with TRBD2. The CDR3 runs 14 residues. Germline V CDR1 and CDR2: MNHEY, SMNVEV (reference sequence). The V segment lost 2 bases and the J segment 10 bases; nucleotides outside the gene matches: 7. CDR3 sequence (DNA): TGTGCCAGCAGTTTACTAGCGGGCATAAGAGAGCAGTTCTTC. This translates into CASSLLAGIREQFF.

The V gene is TRBV28, the J gene TRBJ2-3; 11 bases map to TRBD2. Trimming took 4 bases from V and 6 from J; bases not matched to a gene: 12. CDR1 is MDHEN and CDR2 is SYDVKM in the germline V gene. The CDR3 sequence is 17 residues long. This CDR3 reads CASSSRLAGTWTDTQYF. CDR3 DNA sequence: TGTGCCAGCAGTTCAAGACTAGCGGGAACGTGGACTGATACGCAGTATTTT.

This clone was counted a few times. The chain joins TRBV2 to TRBJ2-7; TRBD1 matches 9 bases. With V trimmed by 5 bases and J by 3 bases, 2 bases remained unmatched. CDR1 is SNHLY, CDR2 FYNNEI, per germline. This CDR3 comprises 13 residues. Here the CDR3 reads CASSRDRVYEQYF. The CDR3 region has the DNA TGTGCCAGCAGTAGGGACAGGGTCTACGAGCAGTACTTC. Full variable domain (missing parts from reference TRBV2 and TRBJ2-7): EPEVTQTPSHQVTQMGQEVILRCVPISNHLYFYWYRQILGQKVEFLVSFYNNEISEKSEIFDDQFSVERPDGSNFTLKIRSTKLEDSAMYFCASSRDRVYEQYFGPGTRLTVT.

The chain has TRBV25-1 and TRBJ2-1, with 7 bases matching TRBD1. Germline V CDR1 and CDR2: MGHDK, SYGVNS. V gave up 5 bases and J gave up 6 bases; unmatched junction bases: 7. This CDR3 contains 14 residues. DNA of the CDR3: TGTGCCAGCAGTATAGACAGGGTACGCAATGAGCAGTTCTTC. Its translation: CASSIDRVRNEQFF.

V is TRBV7-6 and J is TRBJ2-7; 16 positions agree with TRBD2. The junction had 7 bases not matched to a gene; V was cut back by 4 bases and J by 7 bases. The germline CDR1 and CDR2 sequences are SGHVS and FNYEAQ. The CDR3 loop spans 16 amino acids. The CDR3 reads CASSSGLAGGPSEQYF. CDR3 sequence (DNA): TGTGCCAGCAGCTCGGGACTAGCGGGAGGGCCGAGTGAGCAGTACTTC.

In DNA, the CDR3 is TGTGCCAGCAAGGGACAGTACTACGAGCAGTACTTC. This codes for CASKGQYYEQYF. The rearrangement links TRBV6-5 to TRBJ2-7; 7 nucleotides agree with TRBD1. The CDR3 totals 12 residues. CDR1 MNHEY and CDR2 SVGAGI come from the germline V gene. V shed 7 bases and J 3 bases; nucleotides not matched to a gene: 3.

This sequence joins TRBV27 and TRBJ1-5, with a weak D call TRBD1 (6 bases). The CDR3 totals 14 residues. Trimming pared 6 bases from V and 3 bases from J, leaving 12 bases between. Germline loops: CDR1 MNHEY, CDR2 SMNVEV (reference sequence). The CDR3 loop reads CASSPRTVNQPQHF. The CDR3 coding sequence is TGTGCCAGCAGCCCCCGGACAGTCAATCAGCCCCAGCATTTT.

In DNA, the CDR3 is TGTGCCAGCAGCGCGCAGGGACAGCTACATAGAAACACCATATATTTT. It codes for CASSAQGQLHRNTIYF. The chain joins TRBV7-9 to TRBJ1-3; 7 bases line up with TRBD1. Germline V gene sequence: CDR1 SEHNR, CDR2 FQNEAQ (reference sequence). CDR3 size: 16 residues. Trimming removed 5 bases from V and 5 bases from J; junction bases left unmatched: 12.

This clone was recorded a few times. This chain uses TRBV5-6 with TRBJ2-3; 8 bases are a match to TRBD1. Germline CDR1 is SGHDT and CDR2 is YYEEEE. V lost 4 bases, J lost 4 bases, and 8 bases stayed unmatched. This CDR3 has 15 amino acids. CDR3 sequence reads: CASSPRTGRADTQYF. CDR3 DNA sequence: TGTGCCAGCAGCCCCCGGACAGGGCGGGCAGATACGCAGTATTTT.

This rearrangement joins TRBV19 to TRBJ2-1; 12 positions agree with TRBD2. CDR1 is LNHDA and CDR2 is SQIVND in the germline V gene (reference sequence). After removal of 4 bases from V and 4 bases from J, the junction contained 2 bases not matched to a gene. The CDR3 has 15 amino acids. The CDR3 sequence is CASSRTSGGYNEQFF. The CDR3 DNA is TGTGCCAGTAGTAGAACTAGCGGGGGGTACAATGAGCAGTTCTTC.

This clone turned up a few times. The CDR3 DNA is TGTGCCAGCAGTTACAACAGCGGGACCTCCTACAATGAGCAGTTCTTC. Amino acid sequence: CASSYNSGTSYNEQFF. The chain combines TRBV6-5 with TRBJ2-1; 7 positions agree with TRBD2. The germline V gene has CDR1 MNHEY and CDR2 SVGAGI. CDR3 length: 16 amino acids. V dropped 2 bases and J dropped 0; count of bases not matched to a gene: 4.

This clone was recorded at least ten times. V and J are TRBV4-2 and TRBJ1-2; tentative D call: TRBD1 (6 bases). Germline V gene sequence: CDR1 LGHNA, CDR2 YNFKEQ. The CDR3 loop spans 15 amino acids. The ends were cut back, 0 bases at V and 4 bases at J, with 12 bases in the middle. CDR3 region: CASSQDFGQSYGYTF. CDR3 DNA: TGTGCCAGCAGCCAAGACTTCGGACAGTCCTATGGCTACACCTTC.

This chain connects TRBV19 to TRBJ2-7, with 8 bases aligning to TRBD1. In germline, CDR1 is LNHDA, CDR2 SQIVND (reference sequence). V was pared by 3 bases and J by 1 base, with 14 bases of the junction left unmatched. The CDR3 covers 18 residues. The CDR3 DNA reads as TGTGCCAGTAGTATCCAGTATTTCACAGGGGGATTTTCCTACGAGCAGTACTTC. It encodes CASSIQYFTGGFSYEQYF.

In regard to this clone: Sequence at one end of the junction differs from germline and may be a read error. CDR3 in DNA: TGCGCCAGCAACGAAGCGGGCTCCTACGAGCAGTCCTTC. The encoded protein is CASNEAGSYEQSF. The V gene is TRBV5-1, the J gene TRBJ2-7, with D possibly matching TRBD2 (6 bases). Germline lookup yields CDR1 SGHRS and CDR2 YFSETQ. This CDR3 is built from 13 residues.

This clone has only a few counts. The genes are TRBV6-6 and TRBJ2-7; 9 bases align to TRBD1. This CDR3 comprises 15 residues. The germline V gene encodes CDR1 MNHNY and CDR2 SVGAGI (reference sequence). J was trimmed by 5 bases and V by 0 bases; bases with no gene match: 5. CDR3 residues: CASSYSGTGPHEQYF. The CDR3 coding sequence is TGTGCCAGCAGTTACTCGGGGACAGGGCCACACGAGCAGTACTTC.

This chain joins TRBV18 and TRBJ2-1; 8 bases are shared with TRBD1. Trimming removed 8 bases from V and 7 bases from J; junction bases left unmatched: 7. CDR1 is KGHSH and CDR2 is LQKENI in the germline V gene. This CDR3 is built from 13 residues. This CDR3 is CASTRQGRNEQFF. CDR3 nucleotide sequence: TGTGCCAGCACCCGACAGGGGAGGAATGAGCAGTTCTTC.

The table lists this clone with a few counts. The chain joins TRBV6-6 to TRBJ2-3; D is unclear. The CDR3 length is 15 residues. Germline CDR1 reads MNHNY; CDR2 reads SVGAGI (reference sequence). V lost 2 bases and J lost 6, with 15 bases in between. CDR3 amino acids: CASSYEGPGRDTQYF. As DNA, the CDR3 is TGTGCCAGCAGTTACGAAGGCCCAGGTCGGGATACGCAGTATTTT.

The chain links TRBV6-5 to TRBJ1-1; TRBD1 agrees at 8 bases. Losses at the gene ends were 7 bases for V and 4 bases for J; bases not matched to a gene: 11. The germline CDR1 and CDR2 sequences are MNHEY and SVGAGI. This CDR3 has 15 residues. In DNA, the CDR3 is TGTGCCAGCACCGGGACAGGCCTGGGGGGCACTGAAGCTTTCTTT. Translating gives CASTGTGLGGTEAFF.